This T cell receptor (beta chain) emerged from a study of vaccination and CD4 T cells after COVID-19 (dated by TCRdb to the early 2020s). At the level of the whole study: Convalescent patients had a positive SARS-CoV-2 result on nasal swab PCR, and of these patients, several had mild disease and one had severe disease. For stimulating the cultures, overlapping spike peptide pools were used, derived from SARS-CoV-2 as well as from the common cold coronaviruses HCoV-NL63, HCoV-OC43 and HCoV-229E. In the convalescent cohort there were six males and four females, among whom were two Hispanic individuals, seven Caucasians, two Asians and one multiracial person. Participants received two doses of either the Pfizer-BioNTech BNT162b2 vaccine (n=8) or the Moderna mRNA-1273 vaccine (n=2). In control cultures, a CEFX viral epitope pool was used as positive control, an HIV-1 Nef peptide pool was used as negative control, or no peptide was added. Post-COVID blood samples were collected from convalescent patients a median of roughly 100 days after diagnosis, with a range of roughly 30 to 161 days. Post-vaccine blood samples were obtained a median of approximately 74 days after the second vaccine dose, with a range of 14 to 241 days. In around 9 COVID-19 convalescent patients and a handful of infection-naive healthy vaccine recipients, researchers compared the spike-specific CD4+ TCR repertoire from before mRNA vaccination with the repertoire from after. The paper's findings and limits, for the study overall: An increase in the median number of SARS-CoV-2-reactive clonotypes from around 20 after infection to 38 after vaccination was observed, but the change was not found to be significant. Relatively few convalescent patients were included in the study, and early timepoints after natural infection were not analyzed. Nearly all vaccine-specific clones in convalescent patients (304 of 307) were mono-reactive for SARS-CoV-2 spike rather than cross-reactive with common cold coronaviruses. In convalescent patients, a median roughly 87% of post-vaccine SARS-CoV-2-reactive clones were detected only after vaccination, suggesting vaccine-specific priming.

The germline V gene (reference sequence) gives CDR1 as SEHNR and CDR2 as FQNEAQ. Deletion took 3 bases off V and 6 bases off J, with a span of 11 bases between the germline ends. Its CDR3 holds 13 amino acids, cysteine through phenylalanine. Here the CDR3 DNA is all that survives: 39 bases in frame from base 1. The treatment or condition label here, explained by the study, means: roughly 10-day PBMC culture with coronavirus spike peptide pools or control peptides (ViraFEST assay). To expand antigen-specific T cells with peptide pools and then pick out the expanded clonotypes through TCR sequencing, the study relied on the ViraFEST assay. Positive SARS-CoV-2 PCR tests in the convalescent patients dated from March to December 2020, before Alpha, Beta and Delta variants emerged in the United States. PBMCs were cultured at around 2 million per well in IMDM supplemented with 5% human AB serum and 8.5 to 10 IU/ml IL-2, with roughly 9.5 ug/ml peptide pools added. Half of the culture medium was replaced with fresh IL-2-containing medium on days 3 and 7. After about nine days of culture, CD4+ T cells were isolated by negative selection with the EasySep CD4+ T cell isolation kit. Ficoll-Paque Plus gradient centrifugation was used to isolate PBMCs from whole blood, and the isolated PBMCs were then either used fresh or cryopreserved at -140C. In general, triplicate wells were set up for every culture condition.

This clonotype was seen a few times. What this receptor recognizes is not known. Per-base qualities were not stored, and no clone one base away is much larger. The library came from PCR. DNA from cultured CD4+ T cells was subjected to TCR sequencing with the Oncomine TCR Beta short-read assay at the Johns Hopkins FTIC core. The QIAamp micro DNA kit was used to extract genomic DNA from the cultured CD4+ T cells. The Oncomine TCR Beta libraries from cultured CD4+ T cells were pooled using unique dual indexes and then sequenced on an Illumina iSeq 100. In the authors' own workflow: Non-productive sequences were removed, and CDR3s not starting with C, not ending with F or W, or shorter than 7 amino acids were discarded. The MANAFEST web application identified antigen-specific clonotypes by comparing peptide-stimulated wells against reference wells and other culture wells. For a clone to be called positive, the clone needed an FDR below 0.05, an odds ratio above 5, and a productive frequency above 0.1% in at least two of three replicate wells. A clonotype was classed as cross-reactive if the clonotype showed significant expansion both in SARS-CoV-2 spike wells and in at least one common cold coronavirus spike condition. Levenshtein distances (stringdist) and unrooted phylogenetic trees (ape) in R version 3.6.1 were used to assess CDR3 homology. Using fastp trimming at Q25 and MiXCR clonotype assembly, TCRdb reanalyzed the public sequencing data and kept in-frame beta chains. Identical CDR3 proteins give one entry, which carries the most common genes and DNA. These V and J calls originate from TCRdb's pipeline instead of the authors' own analysis. The sample table contains 13,000 to 15,000 distinct CDR3 sequences; only one count was recorded for around two fifths of them. The ten largest account for around 15% of the sample.

Recombination joined TRBV7-9 with TRBJ1-2, with TRBD1 tentatively as D gene (5 bases match). The source material was CD4+ T cells from blood, cultured in vitro. The sequence derives from a human donor who had recovered from COVID-19. The CDR3 corresponds to CASSFGPRDGYTF. The nucleotide sequence is TGTGCCAGCAGCTTCGGGCCCAGGGATGGCTACACCTTC.